Following are 2 T cell receptor beta chains from one sample sequenced in a study of shared clonotypes between healthy human individuals. TCRdb's table, derived via immunoSEQ multiplex PCR, lists solely in-frame clones and lacks some. The sample includes 1.6 million or so clones, roughly 96% of them seen just once. The specimen was naive CD4+ T cells sorted from blood. Noted subset: CD45RA+ positively selected. These TCRs come from a man aged 25-45 years in good health.

V usage is TRBV4-1 and J usage is TRBJ1-2, with 10 positions matching TRBD1. V lost 0 bases, J lost 7 bases, and 5 bases stayed unmatched. The CDR3 is 15 amino acids. CDR1 is MGHRA, CDR2 YSYEKL, per germline. CDR3 nucleotides: TGCGCCAGCAGCCAAGATCTAGGGACAGGGGTTGGCTACACCTTC. Protein sequence: CASSQDLGTGVGYTF.

This sequence joins TRBV11-2 and TRBJ1-2, with D unclear. The CDR3 sequence is 18 residues long. V gave up 1 base and J gave up 0 bases, with 18 bases separating them. From germline, CDR1 is SGHAT and CDR2 FQNNGV. This CDR3 reads CASSLVRHSPEANYGYTF. The CDR3 DNA follows: TGTGCCAGCAGCTTAGTTCGGCATTCACCCGAAGCTAACTATGGCTACACCTTC.